This entry lists 31 T cell receptor beta chains sequenced from one sample in a study of blood T cell repertoires in COVID-19. Libraries were prepared by immunoSEQ multiplex PCR; TCRdb keeps only in-frame clonotypes and omits some of them. The data contain approximately 66,000 clones, about 86% of them singletons. The sample taken for sequencing was peripheral blood. All receptors derive from a man between 50 and 59 years old with active COVID-19.

A few counts support this clone. The chain employs TRBV20-1 and TRBJ2-2; D is unresolved. Trimming removed 5 bases from V and 3 bases from J, with 4 bases in between. Germline V gives CDR1 DFQATT, CDR2 SNEGSKA (reference sequence). The CDR3 loop spans 11 amino acids. The CDR3 bases are TGCAGTGCTCGGTACACCGGGGAGCTGTTTTTT. It specifies CSARYTGELFF.

As DNA, the CDR3 is TGTGCCAGCAGCGTAGAGGGGCAGGGAGAGACCCAGTACTTC. The encoded protein is CASSVEGQGETQYF. V is TRBV9 and J is TRBJ2-5; the D gene is possibly TRBD1 (5 bases). CDR3 size: 14 residues. Germline lookup yields CDR1 SGDLS and CDR2 YYNGEE. V was cut by 0 bases and J by 4 bases, with 10 bases left in between.

V usage is TRBV5-1 and J usage is TRBJ2-1; 7 bases map to TRBD1. The CDR3 length is 15 residues. The germline V gene has CDR1 SGHRS and CDR2 YFSETQ. V shed 4 bases, J shed 2 bases, and the junction held 6 bases outside the gene matches. CDR3 residues: CASSSGQVPYNEQFF. The CDR3 DNA reads TGCGCCAGCAGCAGTGGACAGGTACCCTACAATGAGCAGTTCTTC. Full variable domain (rest looked up from reference TRBV5-1 and TRBJ2-1): KAGVTQTPRYLIKTRGQQVTLSCSPISGHRSVSWYQQTPGQGLQFLFEYFSETQRNKGNFPGRFSGRQFSNSRSEMNVSTLELGDSALYLCASSSGQVPYNEQFFGPGTRLTVL.

This clone has a handful of counts. The chain couples TRBV28 to TRBJ1-6, with D tentatively TRBD1 (5 bases). Trimming took off 8 bases at V and 10 bases at J, with 21 bases between the two ends. Per germline, CDR1 MDHEN and CDR2 SYDVKM. The CDR3 runs to 15 residues. In nucleotides, the CDR3 is TGTGCCAGCCTCCCCGCCGAGGGGACTGGGTCACCCCTCCACTTT. Its translation is CASLPAEGTGSPLHF.

J is TRBJ2-7 and V is TRBV6-5; 7 positions match TRBD2. Germline V gives CDR1 MNHEY, CDR2 SVGAGI. J lost 6 bases, V lost 7 bases, and 3 bases had no gene match. The CDR3 is made up of 11 amino acids. The CDR3: CASTGGREQYV. The CDR3 DNA is TGTGCCAGCACGGGAGGACGCGAGCAGTACGTC.

The chain couples TRBV9 to TRBJ2-5; D is undetermined. V was cut by 3 bases and J by 2 bases, with 8 bases left in between. Germline V gene sequence: CDR1 SGDLS, CDR2 YYNGEE. The CDR3 has 13 residues. The CDR3 reads CASSGTPQETQYF. CDR3 sequence (DNA): TGTGCCAGCAGCGGCACTCCTCAAGAGACCCAGTACTTC.

This clone appeared a single time. This chain uses TRBV5-6 with TRBJ2-7, with TRBD2 matching over 11 bases. Trimming cost V 0 bases and J 7 bases; bases outside gene matches: 9. The CDR3 runs 16 residues. Germline CDR1 reads SGHDT; CDR2 reads YYEEEE. The CDR3 loop is CASSLVSSGRLGEQYV. The DNA of the CDR3 is TGTGCCAGCAGCTTGGTGTCTAGCGGGAGGTTGGGAGAGCAGTACGTC.

In this sample, this clone turned up a few times. The chain links TRBV6-1 to TRBJ1-1; possibly TRBD1 for D (6 bases). Looked up from germline, CDR1 is MNHNS and CDR2 is SASEGT. Trimming shortened V by 3 bases and J by 0 bases, and 11 bases separated the two germline ends. The length of the CDR3 is 15 residues. CDR3 nucleotides: TGTGCCAGCAGTGACCCCGGGACACTGAACACTGAAGCTTTCTTT. Its protein product is CASSDPGTLNTEAFF.

The chain has TRBV5-1 and TRBJ2-7; 9 bases map to TRBD1. Germline V lookup: CDR1 SGHRS, CDR2 YFSETQ. Trimming at V came to 2 bases and at J to 6 bases, leaving 9 bases not matched to a gene. This CDR3 has 15 residues. The CDR3 reads CASSLQGQGKGEQYF. The CDR3 bases are TGCGCCAGCAGCTTACAAGGACAGGGGAAGGGCGAGCAGTACTTC.

This clone was picked up a small number of times. V is TRBV5-4 and J is TRBJ2-1; TRBD2 matches 15 bases. Germline V gives CDR1 SGHNT, CDR2 YYREEE (reference sequence). The J segment lost 9 bases and the V segment lost 4 bases, leaving 8 bases of the junction unmatched. This CDR3 contains 16 residues. The CDR3 here is CASSPGTSGGSGEQFF. The CDR3 coding sequence is TGTGCCAGCAGCCCAGGGACTAGCGGGGGGTCGGGTGAGCAGTTCTTC.

V and J are TRBV7-9 and TRBJ2-1; a possible D gene is TRBD1 (5 bases). The CDR3 is made up of 15 amino acids. Germline V lookup: CDR1 SEHNR, CDR2 FQNEAQ (reference sequence). V shed 1 base and J shed 5 bases, with 12 bases lying between them. The CDR3 nucleotides read TGTGCCAGCAGCTTAGGGGGCGCTCGGGACAATGAGCAGTTCTTC. Its translation is CASSLGGARDNEQFF.

V is TRBV20-1 and J is TRBJ2-3; possible D gene TRBD1, 5 bases. The V gene's germline CDR1 is DFQATT and CDR2 SNEGSKA (reference sequence). Between the trimmed V and J ends, which lost 5 bases and 4 bases, there was a span of 7 bases. The CDR3 is 11 residues long. The CDR3 spells CSAAGPDTQYF. In DNA form, the CDR3 reads TGCAGTGCTGCAGGGCCAGATACGCAGTATTTT.

The chain uses TRBV5-4 and TRBJ1-5, with TRBD1 identical over 9 bases. The CDR3 is 16 amino acids. Germline trimming cut 3 bases from V and 2 bases from J; bases unmatched to any gene: 6. The germline CDR1 and CDR2 sequences are SGHNT and YYREEE (reference sequence). The CDR3 reads CASSSQGAMGNQPQHF. DNA for the CDR3: TGTGCCAGCAGCTCACAGGGGGCGATGGGCAATCAGCCCCAGCATTTT.

The J gene is TRBJ2-3, the V gene TRBV10-1; no firm D call. Germline values: CDR1 WNHNN, CDR2 SYGVQD (reference sequence). With 6 bases removed from V and 2 bases from J, the gap between germline ends came to 9 bases. This CDR3 contains 13 residues. The CDR3, as DNA: TGCGCCAGCAGCTACAGTTACACAGATACGCAGTATTTT. The encoded protein is CASSYSYTDTQYF.

The V gene is TRBV11-3, the J gene TRBJ2-2; TRBD2 matches 9 bases. The J segment lost 0 bases and the V segment lost 0 bases, leaving 8 bases of the junction unmatched. The germline V gene has CDR1 SGHNT and CDR2 YENEEA. The CDR3 is made up of 19 amino acids. CDR3 coding DNA: TGTGCCAGCAGCTTAGAGGGTTTTCTAGCGGGAACGAACACCGGGGAGCTGTTTTTT. It codes for CASSLEGFLAGTNTGELFF.

The table lists this clone with a count of one. The gene calls are TRBV5-1 and TRBJ2-3; 9 bases map to TRBD2. V was pared by 4 bases and J by 7 bases, with 10 bases of the junction left unmatched. Germline values: CDR1 SGHRS, CDR2 YFSETQ. The length of the CDR3 is 15 residues. The CDR3 DNA sequence: TGCGCCAGCAGCCCAGGAGGGCGGGAGGGCCATACGCAGTATTTT. It is translated as CASSPGGREGHTQYF. The whole variable domain, remainder taken from reference TRBV5-1 and TRBJ2-3, is KAGVTQTPRYLIKTRGQQVTLSCSPISGHRSVSWYQQTPGQGLQFLFEYFSETQRNKGNFPGRFSGRQFSNSRSEMNVSTLELGDSALYLCASSPGGREGHTQYFGPGTRLTVL.

V and J are TRBV19 and TRBJ1-4; D call uncertain. Germline V gene lookup returns CDR1 LNHDA and CDR2 SQIVND (reference sequence). This CDR3 comprises 15 residues. Trimming cost V 5 bases and J 1 base, with 11 bases left between them. The CDR3 loop is CASSLTRVTNEKLFF. The CDR3 coding sequence is TGTGCCAGTAGTCTCACCCGGGTAACTAATGAAAAACTGTTTTTT.

This sequence joins TRBV6-7 and TRBJ2-5; the match to TRBD1 covers 7 bases. TRBV6-7 is classed as an ORF, of uncertain function. The junction had 21 bases not matched to a gene; V was cut back by 6 bases and J by 5 bases. CDR3 size: 18 residues. The CDR3 DNA reads TGTGCCAGCAGCCCAAGACAGGGTGCCTGCGTTCGAGTGGAGACCCAGTACTTC. It translates to CASSPRQGACVRVETQYF.

The chain has TRBV5-1 and TRBJ2-1, with 8 nucleotides matching TRBD2. This CDR3 is 15 amino acids long. V trimming: 3 bases; J trimming: 4 bases; junction bases outside the gene matches: 6. Per germline, CDR1 SGHRS and CDR2 YFSETQ. CDR3 sequence (DNA): TGCGCCAGCAGCTGGGGTAGCGGGGAGTACAATGAGCAGTTCTTC. Translation: CASSWGSGEYNEQFF.

V gene TRBV7-6 combines with J gene TRBJ2-1, with 7 nucleotides matching TRBD1. The CDR3 contains 14 residues. Trimming took 5 bases from V and 9 from J; bases not matched to a gene: 10. CDR1 and CDR2 from the germline V gene are SGHVS and FNYEAQ. The CDR3 DNA reads TGTGCCAGCAGCCTGGGACCTTCAGGGGGTGAGCAGTTCTTC. As protein: CASSLGPSGGEQFF.

CDR3 protein: CASSLEAPGGPRGEAFF. The CDR3 DNA reads TGTGCCAGCAGCTTAGAAGCCCCAGGGGGCCCGAGGGGTGAAGCTTTCTTT. V and J are TRBV7-3 and TRBJ1-1, with 8 nucleotides matching TRBD1. The germline V gene has CDR1 SGHTA and CDR2 FQGTGA. The CDR3 spans 17 residues. Trimming took 2 bases from V and 7 from J; bases not matched to a gene: 15.

The CDR3 DNA follows: TGTGCCAGCGGACAGAGCTCCTACAATGAGCAGTTCTTC. Protein: CASGQSSYNEQFF. The chain recombines TRBV7-8 with TRBJ2-1, with D perhaps matching TRBD1 (6 bases). The CDR3 totals 13 residues. Germline V lookup: CDR1 SGHVS, CDR2 FQNEAQ. Between the trimmed V and J ends, which lost 8 bases and 0 bases, there was a span of 8 bases.

The chain employs TRBV14 and TRBJ2-1; 10 bases line up with TRBD1. This CDR3 is 15 amino acids long. J lost 7 bases, V lost 1 base, and 4 bases had no gene match. The germline gives CDR1 SGHDN, CDR2 FVKESK. CDR3 region: CASSQGGTGVNEQFF. The DNA of the CDR3 is TGTGCCAGCAGCCAAGGGGGGACAGGGGTGAATGAGCAGTTCTTC.

The chain uses TRBV11-3 and TRBJ2-1; D may be TRBD1 (6 bases). Germline CDR1 and CDR2: SGHNT and YENEEA. The CDR3 spans 14 residues. V was shortened by 5 bases and J by 4 bases, with 12 bases between the two germline ends. CDR3 amino acids: CASSTGTRYNEQFF. Here the CDR3 DNA reads TGTGCCAGCAGCACGGGGACACGATACAATGAGCAGTTCTTC.

This clone was picked up a small number of times. The chain couples TRBV25-1 to TRBJ1-2; D remains ambiguous. The germline CDR1 and CDR2 sequences are MGHDK and SYGVNS. This CDR3 is 10 amino acids long. V was cut by 2 bases and J by 8 bases, with 3 bases left in between. The chain's CDR3 is CASSEVGYTF. CDR3 DNA sequence: TGTGCCAGCAGTGAAGTAGGCTACACCTTC.

This clone has only one observation. The chain is built from TRBV27 and TRBJ1-2; D is ambiguous. Germline V gives CDR1 MNHEY, CDR2 SMNVEV (reference sequence). The CDR3 covers 13 residues. V lost 4 bases to trimming and J lost 1 base, with 7 bases between them. CDR3 DNA: TGTGCCAGCAGTTACGGGAATAACTATGGCTACACCTTC. Protein: CASSYGNNYGYTF.

The chain carries TRBV21-1 and TRBJ2-2; the table's D gene call, TRBD1, was not cross checked with the DNA. TRBV21-1 corresponds to a pseudogene. CDR3 length: 19 residues. The CDR3: CASSTNKDGQEITPGELFF. The DNA for the CDR3 is TGTGCCAGCAGCACGAACAAAGATGGACAGGAGATAACACCCGGGGAGCTGTTTTTT.

This chain uses TRBV27 with TRBJ1-1; D possibly corresponds to TRBD1 (6 bases). The CDR3 consists of 15 residues. Trimming pared 5 bases from V and 1 base from J, leaving 14 bases between. Germline V gene data show CDR1 as MNHEY and CDR2 as SMNVEV (reference sequence). The CDR3: CASSDFTGSNTEAFF. The CDR3 nucleotides read TGTGCCAGCAGTGACTTCACAGGGTCGAACACTGAAGCTTTCTTT.

This chain connects TRBV11-3 to TRBJ2-2; D is unclear. Deletions cut 5 bases from V and 6 bases from J, with 7 bases between. Germline V gene data show CDR1 as SGHNT and CDR2 as YENEEA. The CDR3 sequence is 12 residues long. Here the CDR3 reads CASSPLPGELFF. DNA of the CDR3: TGTGCCAGCAGCCCTCTCCCCGGGGAGCTGTTTTTT.

The chain has TRBV6-2 or TRBV6-3 and TRBJ1-5; D is perhaps TRBD1 (5 bases). The CDR3 totals 15 residues. The ends were cut back, 2 bases at V and 3 bases at J, with 11 bases in the middle. Germline CDR1 and CDR2: MNHEY and SVGEGT. As DNA, the CDR3 is TGTGCCAGCAGTTACGAAGGGGTTACCAATCAGCCCCAGCATTTT. Protein product: CASSYEGVTNQPQHF.

The V gene is TRBV2, the J gene TRBJ1-4, with 7 bases aligning to TRBD1. This CDR3 is 14 amino acids long. Germline values: CDR1 SNHLY, CDR2 FYNNEI. With 8 bases clipped from V and 8 bases from J, the junction kept 11 bases outside the gene matches. Here the CDR3 reads CASVAGGTGEKLFF. The CDR3 DNA reads TGTGCCAGCGTCGCAGGGGGTACCGGGGAAAAACTGTTTTTT.